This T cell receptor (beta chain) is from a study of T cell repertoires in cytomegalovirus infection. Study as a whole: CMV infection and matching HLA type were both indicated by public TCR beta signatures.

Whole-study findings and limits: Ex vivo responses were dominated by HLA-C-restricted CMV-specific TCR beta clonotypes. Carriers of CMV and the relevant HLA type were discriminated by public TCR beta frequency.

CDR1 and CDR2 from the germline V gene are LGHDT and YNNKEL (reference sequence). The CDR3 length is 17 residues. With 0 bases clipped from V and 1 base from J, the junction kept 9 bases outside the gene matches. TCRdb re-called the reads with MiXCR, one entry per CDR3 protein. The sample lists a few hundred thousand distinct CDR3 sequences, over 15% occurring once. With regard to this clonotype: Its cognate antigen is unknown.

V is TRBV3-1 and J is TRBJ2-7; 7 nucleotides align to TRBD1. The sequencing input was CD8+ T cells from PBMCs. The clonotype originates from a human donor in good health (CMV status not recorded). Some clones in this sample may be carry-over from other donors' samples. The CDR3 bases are TGTGCCAGCAGCCAAGATCATGGGACAGATGGATCCTACGAGCAGTACTTC. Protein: CASSQDHGTDGSYEQYF.